This T cell receptor beta chain appears in the sequencing data of a study of blood T cells in healthy people across ages. Regarding the study as a whole: The study found more naive CD4+ cells and higher diversity in long-lived than aged donors. The CMV status of each donor remained undetermined, and this could have confounded shifts in expanded clonotypes.

There are 11 residues in the CDR3. With 5 bases removed from V and 6 bases from J, the gap between germline ends came to 7 bases. Germline V gene lookup returns CDR1 LGHDT and CDR2 YNNKEL (reference sequence). Combining a sample-barcoded 5' primer with a J-beta primer mix, a second PCR ran for roughly 6 to 12 cycles. One entry per CDR3 protein, called by TCRdb with MiXCR from the 5' RACE reads. The sample holds 1.5 million to 2 million distinct CDR3 sequences; 25% to 30% are singletons and the top ten take less than 9.5%. Each sample used at least 7 million PBMCs. The total RNA that was extracted per sample amounted to at least 5 micrograms. This clonotype was seen only a few times. The antigen remains unidentified.

The chain links TRBV3-1 to TRBJ1-2; D not resolved. The specimen sequenced was blood. This receptor was identified in a woman aged 30 to 39 in good health. The CDR3 sequence is CASSEWDGYTF. In DNA, the CDR3 is TGTGCCAGCAGCGAGTGGGATGGCTACACCTTC.